One sample yielded the 32 T cell receptor beta chains listed below, sequenced in a study of T cell changes during pregnancy in multiple sclerosis. Libraries were prepared by immunoSEQ multiplex PCR; TCRdb keeps only in-frame clonotypes and omits some of them. This sample carries 85,000 to 90,000 clones, approximately 95% of them seen once, and the ten largest clones take around 1.7%. The sample consisted of peripheral blood, taken after pregnancy. Receptors were obtained from a female donor in good health, enrolled as a control in a pregnancy study.

The gene calls are TRBV5-1 and TRBJ2-1; no firm D call. The CDR3 runs to 15 residues. Germline V gene sequence: CDR1 SGHRS, CDR2 YFSETQ. The V end lost 0 bases, the J end lost 0 bases, and 7 bases lay between the germline ends. CDR3 amino acids: CASSLESSSYNEQFF. In DNA, the CDR3 is TGCGCCAGCAGCTTGGAATCGTCCTCCTACAATGAGCAGTTCTTC.

On this clone itself: Because the CDR3's place on the DNA is in doubt, the DNA is left out and the CDR3 is given as listed by TCRdb. The chain uses TRBV12-5 and TRBJ2-5; TRBD2 reflects the table's D call only, with no check against the DNA. The CDR3 comprises 16 residues, both ends counted. CDR1 and CDR2 from the germline V gene are LGHNT and FRNRAP. CDR3 residues: CASGLGTGILQETQYF.

V gene TRBV2 combines with J gene TRBJ1-2, with D possibly being TRBD1 (6 bases). V lost 6 bases, J lost 5 bases, and 16 bases lay in between. This CDR3 spans 14 amino acids. Per germline, CDR1 SNHLY and CDR2 FYNNEI. In nucleotides, the CDR3 is TGTGCCAGCAGCGTTACTACGACAGGTTATGGCTACACCTTC. Amino acid sequence: CASSVTTTGYGYTF.

This chain uses TRBV10-3 with TRBJ2-1; D is perhaps TRBD2 (5 bases). V lost 6 bases and J 3 bases, leaving 12 bases between the germline ends. The CDR3 length is 14 residues. Germline CDR1 reads ENHRY; CDR2 reads SYGVKD. CDR3 sequence: CAIRVGLDYNEQFF. The CDR3 region has the DNA TGTGCCATCAGGGTAGGACTTGACTACAATGAGCAGTTCTTC.

The rearrangement uses TRBV2 and TRBJ2-5; TRBD2 matches 10 bases. The CDR3 is made up of 15 amino acids. Unmatched junction bases numbered 4, after V lost 2 bases and J lost 4 bases. Per the germline V gene, CDR1 is SNHLY and CDR2 is FYNNEI. The CDR3 DNA reads TGTGCCAGCAGTGAAAGGCTAGCGGGAGCAGAGACCCAGTACTTC. Its protein is CASSERLAGAETQYF. Combining the CDR3 with reference TRBV2 and TRBJ2-5 gives the whole variable domain EPEVTQTPSHQVTQMGQEVILRCVPISNHLYFYWYRQILGQKVEFLVSFYNNEISEKSEIFDDQFSVERPDGSNFTLKIRSTKLEDSAMYFCASSERLAGAETQYFGPGTRLLVL.

This chain uses TRBV5-1 with TRBJ2-5, with 8 positions matching TRBD1. Germline trimming cut 0 bases from V and 4 bases from J; bases unmatched to any gene: 11. From germline, CDR1 is SGHRS and CDR2 YFSETQ. CDR3 size: 17 residues. Written as DNA, the CDR3 is TGCGCCAGCAGCTTGGGAAACTTGGACAGGGCAGTAGAGACCCAGTACTTC. This codes for CASSLGNLDRAVETQYF.

This sequence joins TRBV5-1 and TRBJ2-1; 8 bases line up with TRBD1. The CDR3 spans 15 residues. Losses at the gene ends were 1 base for V and 2 bases for J; bases not matched to a gene: 2. Germline V gives CDR1 SGHRS, CDR2 YFSETQ. The CDR3 nucleotides are TGCGCCAGCAGCTTGCAGGGGGCAACCTACAATGAGCAGTTCTTC. Encoded protein: CASSLQGATYNEQFF.

The chain carries TRBV2 and TRBJ1-2; no reliable D call. From germline, CDR1 is SNHLY and CDR2 FYNNEI. This CDR3 has 15 residues. Trimming stripped 2 bases from V and 2 bases from J, with 12 bases between. CDR3 sequence reads: CASSERQGGNYGYTF. Here the CDR3 DNA reads TGTGCCAGCAGTGAACGACAAGGAGGCAACTATGGCTACACCTTC.

This clone has just one count. The chain links TRBV5-4 to TRBJ2-5; D is possibly TRBD2 (6 bases). CDR1 and CDR2 from the germline V gene are SGHNT and YYREEE (reference sequence). This CDR3 has 15 amino acids. Trimming took off 3 bases at V and 5 bases at J, with 17 bases between the two ends. The CDR3 spells CASSSKTRTVETQYF. The CDR3 nucleotides are TGTGCCAGCAGCTCAAAGACTAGAACGGTCGAGACCCAGTACTTC.

The rearrangement uses TRBV5-6 and TRBJ2-7; 9 nucleotides match TRBD2. V dropped 1 base and J dropped 6; count of bases not matched to a gene: 8. The CDR3 consists of 15 residues. The germline V gene has CDR1 SGHDT and CDR2 YYEEEE. CDR3 region: CASSLYPGLAVEQYF. For the CDR3, the DNA is TGTGCCAGCAGCTTGTATCCGGGACTAGCAGTCGAGCAGTACTTC.

The V call is TRBV14, the J call TRBJ1-1, with D unresolved. The CDR3 has 15 residues. Germline V CDR1 and CDR2: SGHDN, FVKESK. The V end lost 0 bases, the J end lost 5 bases, and 13 bases lay between the germline ends. In nucleotides, the CDR3 is TGTGCCAGCAGCCAAGATCGATTGGGAGGGACTGAAGCTTTCTTT. Its protein is CASSQDRLGGTEAFF.

The chain has TRBV7-9 and TRBJ1-2; D uncertain. From germline, CDR1 is SEHNR and CDR2 FQNEAQ (reference sequence). V lost 3 bases and J lost 8, with 10 bases in between. The CDR3 spans 12 residues. The CDR3, as DNA: TGTGCCAGCAGCTTTACGGGAGAGGGCTACACCTTC. Its protein is CASSFTGEGYTF.

V gene TRBV11-2 combines with J gene TRBJ1-2; possibly TRBD1 for D (5 bases). CDR1 SGHAT and CDR2 FQNNGV come from the germline V gene. Trimming shortened V by 4 bases and J by 8 bases, and 17 bases separated the two germline ends. The CDR3 is 14 residues long. The CDR3 DNA reads TGTGCCAGCAGCTCGGGACGGCTAGCGGGGGGCTACACCTTC. The encoded protein is CASSSGRLAGGYTF.

This chain joins TRBV5-1 and TRBJ2-3; maybe TRBD2 (6 bases). The CDR3 spans 15 residues. From germline, CDR1 is SGHRS and CDR2 YFSETQ. V was shortened by 2 bases and J by 2 bases, with 12 bases between the two germline ends. Written as DNA, the CDR3 is TGCGCCAGCAGCTTACTCTCGGGGGACACAGATACGCAGTATTTT. The encoded protein is CASSLLSGDTDTQYF.

The V call is TRBV7-2, the J call TRBJ2-5; possible D gene TRBD1, 5 bases. The CDR3 is 13 amino acids. Per the germline V gene, CDR1 is SGHTA and CDR2 is FQGNSA. The V end lost 0 bases, the J end lost 13 bases, and 15 bases lay between the germline ends. CDR3: CASSLARQGNRYF. CDR3 nucleotides: TGTGCCAGCAGCTTAGCGCGCCAGGGAAATCGGTACTTC.

CDR3 in amino acids: CASSHTKREGYNEQFF. As DNA, the CDR3 is TGTGCCAGCAGTCATACCAAGCGGGAGGGGTACAATGAGCAGTTCTTC. The chain employs TRBV28 and TRBJ2-1; TRBD2 matches at 10 bases. V shed 5 bases and J 4 bases; nucleotides not matched to a gene: 8. CDR1 is MDHEN and CDR2 is SYDVKM in the germline V gene. CDR3 length: 16 amino acids.

The rearrangement joins TRBV5-1 to TRBJ2-3; 13 nucleotides line up with TRBD2. Per germline, CDR1 SGHRS and CDR2 YFSETQ. After removal of 4 bases from V and 6 bases from J, the junction contained 5 bases not matched to a gene. The CDR3 has 15 residues. The CDR3 bases are TGCGCCAGCAGCCTACTAGCGGGGGGGACCGATACGCAGTATTTT. Translating it yields CASSLLAGGTDTQYF.

The CDR3 region has the DNA TGCGCCAGCAGCTTGCGGGGGGCAGGGAACACTGAAGCTTTCTTT. Translating it yields CASSLRGAGNTEAFF. The chain employs TRBV5-1 and TRBJ1-1; possibly TRBD1 for D (6 bases). The CDR3 sequence is 15 residues long. Germline loops: CDR1 SGHRS, CDR2 YFSETQ. V gave up 1 base and J gave up 1 base, with 11 bases separating them.

Only one count was recorded for this clone. The J gene is TRBJ2-7, the V gene TRBV7-9, with 9 nucleotides matching TRBD1. Germline lookup yields CDR1 SEHNR and CDR2 FQNEAQ (reference sequence). Trimming removed 5 bases from V and 6 bases from J; junction bases left unmatched: 8. The CDR3 has 14 amino acids. Here the CDR3 reads CASSRRDRDSEQYF. CDR3 coding DNA: TGTGCCAGCAGCCGCCGGGACAGGGATAGCGAGCAGTACTTC.

The rearrangement uses TRBV27 and TRBJ1-5; perhaps TRBD1 as D (5 bases). From germline, CDR1 is MNHEY and CDR2 SMNVEV (reference sequence). Trimming shortened V by 3 bases and J by 9 bases, and 12 bases separated the two germline ends. The CDR3 length is 13 residues. The CDR3 loop reads CASSFIRGGPQHF. CDR3 bases: TGTGCCAGCAGTTTCATACGGGGGGGGCCCCAGCATTTT.

This chain connects TRBV28 to TRBJ2-1, with 9 bases identical to TRBD1. The CDR3 contains 11 residues. V was pared by 4 bases and J by 16 bases, with 5 bases of the junction left unmatched. CDR1 MDHEN and CDR2 SYDVKM come from the germline V gene. CDR3 in amino acids: CASSWAGQGFF. CDR3 DNA sequence: TGTGCCAGCAGTTGGGCGGGACAGGGTTTCTTC.

The V and J genes are TRBV7-9 and TRBJ2-1; D perhaps matches TRBD1 (6 bases). This CDR3 comprises 15 residues. Trimming left V 6 bases short and J 1 base short, with 13 bases between. CDR1 is SEHNR and CDR2 is FQNEAQ in the germline V gene (reference sequence). CDR3: CASREGTPSYNEQFF. DNA of the CDR3: TGTGCCAGCAGGGAAGGGACACCATCCTACAATGAGCAGTTCTTC.

The chain uses TRBV7-9 and TRBJ2-1, with 8 nucleotides matching TRBD2. CDR3 size: 14 residues. The ends lost 5 bases at V and 7 bases at J; junction bases unmatched: 7. Germline values: CDR1 SEHNR, CDR2 FQNEAQ (reference sequence). CDR3 DNA sequence: TGTGCCAGCAGCCAGACTAGCGTAAAGAATGAGCAGTTCTTC. Translation: CASSQTSVKNEQFF.

The gene calls are TRBV5-1 and TRBJ2-7; D remains unclear. CDR3 size: 20 residues. V lost 2 bases, J lost 0 bases, and 27 bases lay in between. Germline V gene sequence: CDR1 SGHRS, CDR2 YFSETQ. The CDR3 coding sequence is TGCGCCAGCAGCTTTTCCGCAGCTATTTCTCGGCGGTCGAGCTCCTACGAGCAGTACTTC. Residues: CASSFSAAISRRSSSYEQYF.

The sample holds a few counts of this clone. J is TRBJ1-5 and V is TRBV29-1; 8 nucleotides agree with TRBD1. CDR3 size: 14 residues. The V gene's germline CDR1 is SQVTM and CDR2 ANQGSEA. Germline trimming cut 5 bases from V and 4 bases from J; bases unmatched to any gene: 7. This chain's CDR3 is CSVKTGAQNQPQHF. CDR3 in DNA: TGCAGCGTTAAGACAGGGGCACAAAATCAGCCCCAGCATTTT.

The chain has TRBV11-2 and TRBJ1-1; no reliable D call. The CDR3 has 19 residues. Between the trimmed V and J ends, which lost 5 bases and 0 bases, there was a span of 25 bases. Per the germline V gene, CDR1 is SGHAT and CDR2 is FQNNGV. The CDR3 bases are TGTGCCAGCAGCGGCGACCGGGTCCTACGCTCCTGGCTGAACACTGAAGCTTTCTTT. Encoded protein: CASSGDRVLRSWLNTEAFF.

The gene calls are TRBV28 and TRBJ2-7; 11 nucleotides line up with TRBD1. Germline lookup yields CDR1 MDHEN and CDR2 SYDVKM. CDR3 size: 14 residues. The J segment lost 4 bases and the V segment lost 7 bases, leaving 6 bases of the junction unmatched. CDR3 loop: CASIRTGGNYEQYF. The CDR3 region has the DNA TGTGCCAGCATCCGGACAGGGGGCAATTACGAGCAGTACTTC.

The V gene is TRBV10-2, the J gene TRBJ2-1; TRBD2 is a possible D gene (5 bases). Germline loops: CDR1 WSHSY, CDR2 SAAADI. This CDR3 is built from 14 residues. V was pared by 10 bases and J by 0 bases, with 13 bases between. CDR3 coding DNA: TGCGCCACCGCCCGGGAAAGCTCCTACAATGAGCAGTTCTTC. It codes for CATARESSYNEQFF.

This chain links TRBV7-8 with TRBJ2-1; 8 bases map to TRBD2. Germline trimming cut 0 bases from V and 9 bases from J; bases unmatched to any gene: 10. The length of the CDR3 is 16 residues. CDR1 and CDR2 from the germline V gene are SGHVS and FQNEAQ. The DNA of the CDR3 is TGTGCCAGCAGCTTAGCGTTTCGGGAGGGCCGGGGTGAGCAGTTCTTC. It yields the protein CASSLAFREGRGEQFF. The full variable domain, rest sourced from reference TRBV7-8 and TRBJ2-1, is GAGVSQSPRYKVAKRGQDVALRCDPISGHVSLFWYQQALGQGPEFLTYFQNEAQLDKSGLPSDRFFAERPEGSVSTLKIQRTQQEDSAVYLCASSLAFREGRGEQFFGPGTRLTVL.

The chain carries TRBV29-1 and TRBJ2-1; D call uncertain. V was trimmed by 3 bases and J by 3 bases, leaving 12 bases between them. The CDR3 runs to 14 residues. Germline V lookup: CDR1 SQVTM, CDR2 ANQGSEA. The CDR3 reads CSVELAAIYNEQFF. CDR3 DNA sequence: TGCAGCGTTGAGTTGGCGGCCATCTACAATGAGCAGTTCTTC.

The chain couples TRBV15 to TRBJ1-4; D call uncertain. Trimming cost V 5 bases and J 8 bases, with 33 bases left between them. This CDR3 is 20 amino acids long. From germline, CDR1 is LNHNV and CDR2 YYDKDF (reference sequence). For the CDR3, the DNA is TGTGCCACCAGCTCCGGCGTCTCTGGAGGAGAGAAAGGGAAAAGCGAAAAACTGTTTTTT. The encoded protein is CATSSGVSGGEKGKSEKLFF.

The chain uses TRBV7-2 and TRBJ2-5, with 11 nucleotides matching TRBD2. The V and J ends lost 1 base and 5 bases, in that order; junction bases with no gene match: 12. The CDR3 is 18 residues long. The germline gives CDR1 SGHTA, CDR2 FQGNSA. CDR3 sequence reads: CASSLVLSSGRPSETQYF. The CDR3 DNA reads TGTGCCAGCAGCTTAGTGCTGTCTAGCGGGAGGCCTTCGGAGACCCAGTACTTC.